A single sample gave rise to the 15 T cell receptor beta chains below, sequenced in a study of metastatic and nonmetastatic thyroid tumors. Thyroid surgery was performed in patients who had received no treatment beforehand. TCRdb re-analyzed the PCR reads through MiXCR. The table records 33,000 or so clones, 7.4% of them present only once. The sample was blood. The receptor set was obtained from a female donor with papillary thyroid cancer or a benign thyroid nodule (not recorded which). Some clones in this sample may be carry-over from other donors' samples.

This clone occurred many times. The chain links TRBV6-4 to TRBJ1-5; D is unclear. Germline V gene sequence: CDR1 MRHNA, CDR2 SNTAGT. V lost 0 bases to trimming and J lost 5 bases, with 8 bases between them. CDR3 size: 14 residues. The CDR3 DNA is TGTGCCAGCAGTGACTCCCCGGGCGATCAGCCCCAGCATTTT. Its translation is CASSDSPGDQPQHF.

This clone has a count of ten or more. The rearrangement links TRBV30 to TRBJ1-5; no firm D call. Germline CDR1 reads GTSNPN; CDR2 reads SVGIG (reference sequence). This CDR3 has 14 amino acids. V was pared by 0 bases and J by 4 bases, with 10 bases between. CDR3 residues: CAWSVGVANQPQHF. As DNA, the CDR3 is TGTGCCTGGAGTGTAGGTGTTGCAAATCAGCCCCAGCATTTT.

This clone was seen ten or more times. This chain links TRBV19 with TRBJ1-5, with a possible D match to TRBD1 (5 bases). This CDR3 comprises 13 residues. Germline assignment: CDR1 LNHDA and CDR2 SQIVND (reference sequence). The V end lost 6 bases, the J end lost 4 bases, and 10 bases lay between the germline ends. The CDR3 here is CASSPNRNQPQHF. CDR3 nucleotide sequence: TGTGCCAGTAGCCCGAACAGGAATCAGCCCCAGCATTTT.

In regard to this clone: Being one base from a much bigger clone, this may be a read error. Other DNA sequences of this sample code for an identical CDR3. The chain recombines TRBV20-1 with TRBJ2-3; no firm D call. The CDR3 is made up of 14 amino acids. Germline loops: CDR1 DFQATT, CDR2 SNEGSKA (reference sequence). V lost 5 bases and J 2 bases, leaving 14 bases between the germline ends. The CDR3 reads CSAPRGGPTDTQYF. DNA for the CDR3: TGCAGTGCTCCACGAGGCGGTCCCACAGATACGCAGTATTTT.

There are many counts of this clone. The CDR3 spells CASSLIARQGNSYEQYF. In DNA, the CDR3 is TGTGCCAGCAGCTTAATCGCTCGACAGGGGAACTCCTACGAGCAGTACTTC. The gene calls are TRBV11-1 and TRBJ2-7; 8 positions match TRBD1. Germline assignment: CDR1 SGHAT and CDR2 FQDESV (reference sequence). The J segment lost 0 bases and the V segment lost 2 bases, leaving 9 bases of the junction unmatched. This CDR3 has 17 amino acids.

This clone occurred many times. The chain links TRBV5-1 to TRBJ1-3; 9 nucleotides agree with TRBD1. In germline, CDR1 is SGHRS, CDR2 YFSETQ. Germline trimming cut 2 bases from V and 6 bases from J; bases unmatched to any gene: 6. This CDR3 is built from 15 residues. CDR3 DNA: TGCGCCAGCAGCTTAGGGGACAGGGATTTAAACACCATATATTTT. The encoded protein is CASSLGDRDLNTIYF.

In regard to this clone: Possible read error: a much larger clone is one base away. The chain joins TRBV7-2 to TRBJ2-3; D unresolved. CDR3 length: 11 residues. The germline gives CDR1 SGHTA, CDR2 FQGNSA. The CDR3 bases are TGTGCCATCAGCCCCGGGGATACGCAGTATTTT. Residues: CAISPGDTQYF.

The table lists this clone with many counts. The chain carries TRBV28 and TRBJ1-1; no clear D gene. The V gene lost 6 bases and the J gene lost 3 bases, with 14 bases spanning the gap. The CDR3 extends over 14 amino acids. Germline lookup yields CDR1 MDHEN and CDR2 SYDVKM. The CDR3 coding sequence is TGTGCCAGCAGGGATAAGGATCGGGACACTGAAGCTTTCTTT. Translation gives CASRDKDRDTEAFF.

This clone was detected ten times or more. The chain links TRBV18 to TRBJ1-5; 7 bases fit TRBD1. Germline lookup yields CDR1 KGHSH and CDR2 LQKENI. The length of the CDR3 is 15 residues. After removal of 2 bases from V and 7 bases from J, the junction contained 8 bases not matched to a gene. This chain's CDR3 is CASSPVKGALQPQHF. The DNA for the CDR3 is TGTGCCAGCTCACCAGTTAAGGGGGCATTACAGCCCCAGCATTTT.

Note on this clone: This sequence may be a read error, since a much larger clone differs from it by one base. The chain has TRBV30 and TRBJ1-5; TRBD1 is a possible D gene (6 bases). The CDR3 is made up of 15 amino acids. V was pared by 3 bases and J by 2 bases, with 14 bases between. CDR1 and CDR2 from the germline V gene are GTSNPN and SVGIG (reference sequence). DNA of the CDR3: TGTGCCTGGAGCCCGGGGGCCCGTCGCAATCAGCCCCAGCATTTT. It translates to CAWSPGARRNQPQHF.

This clone occurred many times. The gene calls are TRBV20-1 and TRBJ1-1; possible D gene TRBD1, 6 bases. CDR1 DFQATT and CDR2 SNEGSKA come from the germline V gene (reference sequence). This CDR3 is 13 amino acids long. V lost 3 bases to trimming and J lost 4 bases, with 12 bases between them. The CDR3 reads CSASLQGGTEAFF. CDR3 nucleotides: TGCAGTGCTAGCCTACAGGGTGGCACTGAAGCTTTCTTT.

This clone came up many times. This chain joins TRBV19 and TRBJ1-5; TRBD1 agrees at 7 bases. The CDR3 runs 15 residues. CDR1 LNHDA and CDR2 SQIVND come from the germline V gene (reference sequence). V shed 6 bases and J 0 bases; nucleotides not matched to a gene: 5. CDR3 coding DNA: TGTGCCAGTAGGAGGGACAGAGATAGCAATCAGCCCCAGCATTTT. Its translation is CASRRDRDSNQPQHF.

Many counts were recorded for this clone. The DNA of the CDR3 is TGTGCCAGCAGTTACGGCAGGGGAAACTCCTATAATTCACCCCTCCACTTT. Its translation is CASSYGRGNSYNSPLHF. This chain links TRBV6-6 with TRBJ1-6; weak D call: TRBD1 (6 bases). The V gene's germline CDR1 is MNHNY and CDR2 SVGAGI (reference sequence). V lost 2 bases and J lost 0, with 11 bases in between. CDR3 length: 17 amino acids.

This clone showed up many times. The chain uses TRBV28 and TRBJ2-7; 7 nucleotides agree with TRBD1. The trim removed 5 bases at V and 4 bases at J, leaving 11 bases unmatched. CDR1 is MDHEN, CDR2 SYDVKM, per germline. CDR3 length: 15 amino acids. The CDR3 here is CASSPQGQRSYEQYF. The CDR3 DNA reads as TGTGCCAGCAGTCCACAGGGACAGCGCTCTTACGAGCAGTACTTC.

This clone was recorded many times. The V gene is TRBV27, the J gene TRBJ1-2; D may be TRBD1 (5 bases). The V end was cut by 5 bases, the J end by 2 bases, with 9 bases between. The length of the CDR3 is 13 residues. CDR1 MNHEY and CDR2 SMNVEV come from the germline V gene (reference sequence). This CDR3 reads CASSIQGNYGYTF. The CDR3 DNA reads as TGTGCCAGCAGTATTCAGGGCAACTATGGCTACACCTTC.